This is a list of T cell receptor beta chains from one sample in a study of blood T cell repertoires in COVID-19. TCRdb's table, derived via immunoSEQ multiplex PCR, lists solely in-frame clones and lacks some. The sample comprises over 200,000 clones, roughly 80% of which are singletons, and roughly 4.9% rests with the top ten. The sample consisted of peripheral blood. The receptors derive from a human donor in a cohort sampled during active COVID-19. CDR3s include the opening cysteine and the closing phenylalanine or tryptophan. D genes are given only for firm matches. The size entry is marked missing in some rows and otherwise reads once, few, many or a size class.

DNA | CDR3 | J | D | size | V
TGTGCCAGCTCACCGGGACAGCCCTACGAGCAGTACTTC | CASSPGQPYEQYF | TRBJ2-7 | TRBD1 | . | TRBV18
TGTGCCAGCAGTTTGCGGGGAGGGAACTATGGCTACACCTTC | CASSLRGGNYGYTF | TRBJ1-2 | . | . | TRBV6-5
TGTGCCAGCAGCTTCGGACAGGGGGCGCGGGACACTGAAGCTTTCTTT | CASSFGQGARDTEAFF | TRBJ1-1 | TRBD1 | . | TRBV11-3
TGTGCCAGTAGTATTCGGGGACAGGGCATGCCTGAAGCTTTCTTT | CASSIRGQGMPEAFF | TRBJ1-1 | TRBD1 | many | TRBV19
TGTGCAAGTCGCTTAGCGAGGACAACTAACTATGGCTACACCTTC | CASRLARTTNYGYTF | TRBJ1-2 | . | . | TRBV12-2
TGCAGTGCTAGTGAGCAGGGGAATCAGCCCCAGCATTTT | CSASEQGNQPQHF | TRBJ1-5 | . | . | TRBV20-1
TGTGCCAGTAGTATAGTGGTTGGGGGCGGCAATCAGCCCCAGCATTTT | CASSIVVGGGNQPQHF | TRBJ1-5 | . | . | TRBV19
TGTGCCAGCAAGGGGGGGGGAAACCAGCCCCAGCATTTT | CASKGGGNQPQHF | TRBJ1-5 | . | . | TRBV6-5
TGCGCCAGCAGCCAAGAGTTATACACCCTCGGGGAGCTGTTTTTT | CASSQELYTLGELFF | TRBJ2-2 | . | few | TRBV4-3
TGTGCCAGCAGTTTCATGGGCAGGGTGGACTATGGCTACACCTTC | CASSFMGRVDYGYTF | TRBJ1-2 | . | . | TRBV28
TGTGCCAGCAGTCAATATAGCGGGTGGGTTTCGGGCGAGCAGTTCTTC | CASSQYSGWVSGEQFF | TRBJ2-1 | TRBD2 | once | TRBV6-2/TRBV6-3
TGCGCCAGCAGCTGGGGGACTAGCGGGCTCACCTACGAGCAGTACTTC | CASSWGTSGLTYEQYF | TRBJ2-7 | TRBD2 | . | TRBV5-1
TGTGCCAGCAGGGAGGGGAATCAGCCCCAGCATTTT | CASREGNQPQHF | TRBJ1-5 | . | . | TRBV28
TGTGCCAGCAGCTCCTCCGGGACAGGGGGCCCAGTCGCTGAAGCTTTCTTT | CASSSSGTGGPVAEAFF | TRBJ1-1 | TRBD1 | . | TRBV5-4
TGTGCCAGCAGCCTCCGGGACACCTACAATGAGCAGTTCTTC | CASSLRDTYNEQFF | TRBJ2-1 | . | . | TRBV7-9
TGTGCCAGCAGCGTCACAGGGCCGAATCAGCCCCAGCATTTT | CASSVTGPNQPQHF | TRBJ1-5 | . | few | TRBV7-9
TGTGCCATACAGGGCCACGAGCAGTACTTC | CAIQGHEQYF | TRBJ2-7 | . | . | TRBV27
TGTGCCAGCAGTTTAGCGCCTAGACAGGGGTTAGATTTT | CASSLAPRQGLDF | TRBJ1-3 | TRBD1 | . | TRBV12-3/TRBV12-4
TGTGCCAGCAGCTTAATTCGGGCGGGAGACACCGGGGAGCTGTTTTTT | CASSLIRAGDTGELFF | TRBJ2-2 | TRBD2 | . | TRBV7-8
TGTGCCAGCAGTCCCGGGACAGGGATCACTGGGGCCAACGTCCTGACTTTC | CASSPGTGITGANVLTF | TRBJ2-6 | TRBD1 | . | TRBV6-6
TGTGCCAGCAGCACCCGGATAGCGGGAGGGTACAATGAGCAGTTCTTC | CASSTRIAGGYNEQFF | TRBJ2-1 | TRBD2 | . | TRBV11-3
TGTGCCAGTAGTATCGGGCGGGTCACTGAAGCTTTCTTT | CASSIGRVTEAFF | TRBJ1-1 | . | . | TRBV19
TGTGCCAGCAGCTTACTGGGACAGGGGATTGGAAACACCATATATTTT | CASSLLGQGIGNTIYF | TRBJ1-3 | TRBD1 | . | TRBV7-2
TGTGCCAGCAGCTCCCGCGGACAGGACTCCTACGAGCAGTACTTC | CASSSRGQDSYEQYF | TRBJ2-7 | TRBD1 | . | TRBV7-2
TGTGCCAGCAGAGCACAGGGCTACGAGCAGTACTTC | CASRAQGYEQYF | TRBJ2-7 | . | . | TRBV28
TGTGCCAGCAGGTCACTAGGCACTGAAGCTTTCTTT | CASRSLGTEAFF | TRBJ1-1 | . | . | TRBV7-2
TGTGCCAGCAGTCGGTCTTACAATGAGCAGTTCTTC | CASSRSYNEQFF | TRBJ2-1 | . | . | TRBV6-2/TRBV6-3
TGTGCCAGCAGCTTCGACAGGTCCAAAGGTAGCACCGGGGAGCTGTTTTTT | CASSFDRSKGSTGELFF | TRBJ2-2 | . | . | TRBV11-3
TGTGCCATCAGTGAGTCGTCGGATGAAAAACTGTTTTTT | CAISESSDEKLFF | TRBJ1-4 | . | . | TRBV10-3
TGTGCCTGGAAAAGGTTAGCCTCCTACGAGCAGTACTTC | CAWKRLASYEQYF | TRBJ2-7 | . | . | TRBV30
TGTGCCACACCGAGAGGGAATAACTATGGCTACACCTTC | CATPRGNNYGYTF | TRBJ1-2 | . | . | TRBV10-3
TGCGCCAGCAGCCCGCAACCAAGTTGGAGGCTCGCAACTAATGAAAAACTGTTTTTT | CASSPQPSWRLATNEKLFF | TRBJ1-4 | . | . | TRBV5-1
TGTGCCAGCAGCTCAAGCCGGAGCGAGCAGTACTTC | CASSSSRSEQYF | TRBJ2-7 | . | few | TRBV3-1/TRBV3-2
TGTGCCAGCACCCCCTTAAGGACAGGGAAAAATGAAAAACTGTTTTTT | CASTPLRTGKNEKLFF | TRBJ1-4 | TRBD1 | . | TRBV28